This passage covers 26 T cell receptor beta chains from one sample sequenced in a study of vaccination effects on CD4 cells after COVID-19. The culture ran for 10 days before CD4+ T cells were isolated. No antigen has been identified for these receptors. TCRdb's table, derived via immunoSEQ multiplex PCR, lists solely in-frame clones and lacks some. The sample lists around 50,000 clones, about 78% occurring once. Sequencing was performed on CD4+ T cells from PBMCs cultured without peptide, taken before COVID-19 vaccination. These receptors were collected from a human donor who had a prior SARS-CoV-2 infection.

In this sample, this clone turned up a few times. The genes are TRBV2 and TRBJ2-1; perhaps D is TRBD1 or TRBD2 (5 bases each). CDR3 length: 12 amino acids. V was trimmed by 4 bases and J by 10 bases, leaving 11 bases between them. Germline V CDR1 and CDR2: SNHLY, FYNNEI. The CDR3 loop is CASSGGAVEQFF. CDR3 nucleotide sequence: TGTGCCAGCAGTGGAGGGGCGGTGGAGCAGTTCTTC.

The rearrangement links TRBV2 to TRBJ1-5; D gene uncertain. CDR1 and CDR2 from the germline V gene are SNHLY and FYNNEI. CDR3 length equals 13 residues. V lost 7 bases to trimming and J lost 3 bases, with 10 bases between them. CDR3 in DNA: TGTGCCAGCAACTCCCAAAACAATCAGCCCCAGCATTTT. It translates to CASNSQNNQPQHF.

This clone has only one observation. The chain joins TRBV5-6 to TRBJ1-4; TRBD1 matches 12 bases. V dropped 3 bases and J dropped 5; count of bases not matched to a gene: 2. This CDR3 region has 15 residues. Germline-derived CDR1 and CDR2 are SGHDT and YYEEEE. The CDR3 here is CASSSGTGGNEKLFF. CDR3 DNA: TGTGCCAGCAGCTCTGGGACAGGGGGCAATGAAAAACTGTTTTTT.

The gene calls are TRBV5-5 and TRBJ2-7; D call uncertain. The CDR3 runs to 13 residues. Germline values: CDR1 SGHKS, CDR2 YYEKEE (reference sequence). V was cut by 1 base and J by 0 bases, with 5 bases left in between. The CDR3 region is CASSLKGSYEQYF. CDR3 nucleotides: TGTGCCAGCAGCTTGAAGGGCTCCTACGAGCAGTACTTC.

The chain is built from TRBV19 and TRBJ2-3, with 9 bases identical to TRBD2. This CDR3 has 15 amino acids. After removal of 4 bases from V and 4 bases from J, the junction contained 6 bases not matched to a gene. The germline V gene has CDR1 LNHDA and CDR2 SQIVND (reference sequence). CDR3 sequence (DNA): TGTGCCAGTAGTAGTATTAGCGGGAGCGCAGATACGCAGTATTTT. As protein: CASSSISGSADTQYF.

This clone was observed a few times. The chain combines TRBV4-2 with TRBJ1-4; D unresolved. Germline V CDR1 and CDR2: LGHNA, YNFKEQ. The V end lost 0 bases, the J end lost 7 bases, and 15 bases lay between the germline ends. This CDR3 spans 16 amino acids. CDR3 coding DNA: TGTGCCAGCAGCCAAGATCTAGGGCGGTTGGGTGAAAAACTGTTTTTT. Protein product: CASSQDLGRLGEKLFF.

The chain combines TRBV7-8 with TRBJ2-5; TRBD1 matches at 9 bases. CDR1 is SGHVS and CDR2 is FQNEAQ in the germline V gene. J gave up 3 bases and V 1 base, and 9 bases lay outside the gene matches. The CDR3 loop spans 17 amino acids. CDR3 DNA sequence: TGTGCCAGCAGCTTAGAATTTTTCGGGACAGGGAAAGAGACCCAGTACTTC. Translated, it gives CASSLEFFGTGKETQYF.

CDR3 sequence (DNA): TGTGCCAGCTTACCCGGGGGTAGGAATGAGCAGTTCTTC. Translating gives CASLPGGRNEQFF. The chain is built from TRBV6-5 and TRBJ2-1; TRBD2 might be the D (6 bases). The length of the CDR3 is 13 residues. V gave up 8 bases and J gave up 7 bases, with 15 bases separating them. Germline-derived CDR1 and CDR2 are MNHEY and SVGAGI.

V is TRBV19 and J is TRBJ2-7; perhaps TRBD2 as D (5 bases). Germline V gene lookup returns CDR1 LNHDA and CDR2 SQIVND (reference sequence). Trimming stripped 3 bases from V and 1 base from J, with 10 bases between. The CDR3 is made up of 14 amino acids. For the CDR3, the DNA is TGTGCCAGTAGTATCGCGGGTCCTTCCTACGAGCAGTACTTC. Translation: CASSIAGPSYEQYF.

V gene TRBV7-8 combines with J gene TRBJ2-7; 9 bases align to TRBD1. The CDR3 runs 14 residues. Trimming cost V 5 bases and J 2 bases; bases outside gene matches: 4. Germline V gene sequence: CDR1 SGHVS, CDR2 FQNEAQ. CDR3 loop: CASSPRDRAYEQYF. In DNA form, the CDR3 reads TGTGCCAGCAGCCCCCGGGACAGGGCCTACGAGCAGTACTTC.

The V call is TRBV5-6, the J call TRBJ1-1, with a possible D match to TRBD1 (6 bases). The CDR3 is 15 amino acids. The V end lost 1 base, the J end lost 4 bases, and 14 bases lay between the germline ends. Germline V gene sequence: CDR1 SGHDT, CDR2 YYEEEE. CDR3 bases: TGTGCCAGCAGCTTGAACAGGGTGCGGAGCACTGAAGCTTTCTTT. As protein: CASSLNRVRSTEAFF.

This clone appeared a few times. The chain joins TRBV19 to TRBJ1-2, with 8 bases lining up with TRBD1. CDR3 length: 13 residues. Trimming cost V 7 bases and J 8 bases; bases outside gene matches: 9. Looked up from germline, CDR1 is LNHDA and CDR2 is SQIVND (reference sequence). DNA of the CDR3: TGTGCCAGTAATGAGGACAGGGACCGGGGCTACACCTTC. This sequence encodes CASNEDRDRGYTF.

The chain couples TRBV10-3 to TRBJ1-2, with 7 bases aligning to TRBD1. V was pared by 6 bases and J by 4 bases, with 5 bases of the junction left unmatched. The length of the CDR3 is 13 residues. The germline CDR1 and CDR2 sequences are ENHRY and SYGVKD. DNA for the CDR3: TGTGCCATCAGCCTACAGGGGATCTATGGCTACACCTTC. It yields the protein CAISLQGIYGYTF.

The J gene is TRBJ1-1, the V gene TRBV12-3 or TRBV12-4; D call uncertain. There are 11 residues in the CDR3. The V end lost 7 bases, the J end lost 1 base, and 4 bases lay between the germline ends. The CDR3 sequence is CASMENTEAFF. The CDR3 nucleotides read TGTGCCAGCATGGAGAACACTGAAGCTTTCTTT.

As DNA, the CDR3 is TGTGCCAGCAGCACCCTAGCGGGAGAGGGCACAGATACGCAGTATTTT. Its protein product is CASSTLAGEGTDTQYF. The V call is TRBV7-2, the J call TRBJ2-3; 10 nucleotides align to TRBD2. The V segment lost 5 bases and the J segment 1 base; nucleotides outside the gene matches: 6. CDR3 length: 16 amino acids. Germline V gives CDR1 SGHTA, CDR2 FQGNSA.

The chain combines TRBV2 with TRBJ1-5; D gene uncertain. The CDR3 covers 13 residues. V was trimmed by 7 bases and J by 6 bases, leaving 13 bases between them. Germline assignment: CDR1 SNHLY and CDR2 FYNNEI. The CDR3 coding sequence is TGTGCCAGCATCCGTGGTCCCGGTCAGCCCCAGCATTTT. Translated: CASIRGPGQPQHF.

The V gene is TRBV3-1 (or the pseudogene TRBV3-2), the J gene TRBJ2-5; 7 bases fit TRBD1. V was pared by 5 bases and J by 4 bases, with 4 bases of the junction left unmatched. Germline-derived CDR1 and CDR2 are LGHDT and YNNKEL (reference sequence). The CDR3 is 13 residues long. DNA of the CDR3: TGTGCCAGCAGCGAGAACAGGGGAGAGACCCAGTACTTC. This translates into CASSENRGETQYF.

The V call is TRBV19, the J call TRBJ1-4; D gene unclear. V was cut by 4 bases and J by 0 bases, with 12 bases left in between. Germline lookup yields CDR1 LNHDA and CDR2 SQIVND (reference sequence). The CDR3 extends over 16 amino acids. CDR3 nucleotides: TGTGCCAGTAGTACAGCCGCCCACGCAACTAATGAAAAACTGTTTTTT. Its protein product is CASSTAAHATNEKLFF.

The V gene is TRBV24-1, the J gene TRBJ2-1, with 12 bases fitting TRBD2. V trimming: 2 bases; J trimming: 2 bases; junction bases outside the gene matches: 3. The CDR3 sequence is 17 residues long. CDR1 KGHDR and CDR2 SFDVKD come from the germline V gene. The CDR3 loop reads CATSDSASGGAYNEQFF. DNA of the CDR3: TGTGCCACCAGTGATTCCGCTAGCGGGGGGGCCTACAATGAGCAGTTCTTC.

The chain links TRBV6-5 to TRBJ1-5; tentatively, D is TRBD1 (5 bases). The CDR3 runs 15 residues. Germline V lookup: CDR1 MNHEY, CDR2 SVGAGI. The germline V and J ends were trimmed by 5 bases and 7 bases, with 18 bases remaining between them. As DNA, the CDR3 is TGTGCCAGCAGTCCCTCACTCGCGGGGGGACAGCCCCAGCATTTT. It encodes CASSPSLAGGQPQHF.

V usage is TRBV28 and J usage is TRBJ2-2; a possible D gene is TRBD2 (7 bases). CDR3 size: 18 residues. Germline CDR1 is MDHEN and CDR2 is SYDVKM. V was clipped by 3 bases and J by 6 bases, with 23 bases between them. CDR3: CASSFYATGTRGSGELFF. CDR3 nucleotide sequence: TGTGCCAGCAGTTTCTACGCTACAGGGACGCGGGGGTCCGGGGAGCTGTTTTTT.

CDR3 protein: CARSFNSWSQGPREYEQYF. DNA for the CDR3: TGTGCCAGAAGCTTTAATAGTTGGTCTCAGGGACCCCGGGAATACGAGCAGTACTTC. The V gene is TRBV5-3, the J gene TRBJ2-7; D may be TRBD1 or TRBD2 (5 bases each). TRBV5-3 is an open reading frame whose function is uncertain. The CDR3 is 19 amino acids. V was shortened by 2 bases and J by 4 bases, with 28 bases between the two germline ends.

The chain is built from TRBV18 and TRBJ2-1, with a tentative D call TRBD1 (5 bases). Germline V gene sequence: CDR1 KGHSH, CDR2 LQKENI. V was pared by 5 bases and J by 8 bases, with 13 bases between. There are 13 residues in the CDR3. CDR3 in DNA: TGTGCCAGCTCAACCCCAGGGTCTCATGAGCAGTTCTTC. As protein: CASSTPGSHEQFF.

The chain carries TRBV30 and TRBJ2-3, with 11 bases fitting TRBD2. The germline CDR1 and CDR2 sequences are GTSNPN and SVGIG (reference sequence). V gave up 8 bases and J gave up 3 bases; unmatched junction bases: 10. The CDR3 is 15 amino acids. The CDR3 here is CAAKEGLADTDTQYF. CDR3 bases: TGTGCCGCCAAAGAGGGACTAGCGGATACAGATACGCAGTATTTT.

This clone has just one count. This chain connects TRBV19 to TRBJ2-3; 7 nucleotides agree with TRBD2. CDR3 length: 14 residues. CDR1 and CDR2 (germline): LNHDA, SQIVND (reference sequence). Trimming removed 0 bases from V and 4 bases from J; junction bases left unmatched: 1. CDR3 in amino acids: CASSIETSSDTQYF. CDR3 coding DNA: TGTGCCAGTAGTATAGAGACTAGCTCAGATACGCAGTATTTT.

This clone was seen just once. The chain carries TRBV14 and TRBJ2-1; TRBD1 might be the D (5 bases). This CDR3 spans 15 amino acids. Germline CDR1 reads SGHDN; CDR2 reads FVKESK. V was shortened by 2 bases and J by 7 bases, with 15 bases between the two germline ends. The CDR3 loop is CASSQLGEVGNEQFF. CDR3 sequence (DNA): TGTGCCAGCAGCCAATTAGGGGAAGTAGGGAATGAGCAGTTCTTC.